This T cell receptor (beta chain) emerged from a study of blood T cell repertoires in COVID-19. Whole-study context: Sites in the United States, Italy and Spain provided acute and convalescent COVID-19 samples. T cells, B-cell-depleted T cells, or PBMCs provided the cDNA or gDNA that served as material.

How the authors handled the data: Reference gene primer amplification yielded estimated nucleated cell counts. The table came from immunoSEQ multiplex PCR; TCRdb's copy has only in-frame clones and leaves some out. The V and J calls and clone size come from that table; D and trimming were worked out from the DNA. The repertoire includes about 170,000 clones, roughly 86% of them detected once, and 2.5% to 4% sits in the top ten. The sequence was obtained from a man aged 70 or older with acute or convalescent COVID-19. Input material: peripheral blood.

The CDR3 nucleotides are TGTGCCAGCAGCTTATGGGGCGGAGACACCGGGGAGCTGTTTTTT. Its translation is CASSLWGGDTGELFF. The chain combines TRBV7-3 with TRBJ2-2, with D possibly matching TRBD1 (5 bases). CDR3 length: 15 residues. Trimming cost V 2 bases and J 3 bases, with 10 bases left between them. Germline CDR1 SGHTA, CDR2 FQGTGA. The full variable domain, rest sourced from reference TRBV7-3 and TRBJ2-2, is GAGVSQTPSNKVTEKGKYVELRCDPISGHTALYWYRQSLGQGPEFLIYFQGTGAADDSGLPNDRFFAVRPEGSVSTLKIQRTERGDSAVYLCASSLWGGDTGELFFGEGSRLTVL.